Listed here are 17 T cell receptor beta chains from one sample, sequenced in a study of OX40 agonist ivuxolimab in advanced cancers. Preparation of the library involved the immunoSEQ multiplex PCR assay. In TCRdb, the immuneACCESS table is reduced to in-frame sequences with V and J assigned. These tables do not hold every clone; where another copy was compared, an unresolved V gene accounts for under half, and the others remain unexplained. The sample data list roughly 99,000 clones, and 75% to 95% of these were observed just once. Jointly, the top ten make up 1.2% of the sample. Source: CD4+ or CD8+ T cells sorted from blood, taken in a trial of the OX40 agonist ivuxolimab. The origin of the receptors is an adult with an advanced solid tumor such as melanoma, head and neck, liver or kidney cancer.

This clone has only a few counts. The V and J genes are TRBV7-3 and TRBJ1-2; 8 nucleotides line up with TRBD1. Per germline, CDR1 SGHTA and CDR2 FQGTGA. The CDR3 has 16 residues. V shed 2 bases and J 7 bases; nucleotides not matched to a gene: 12. The CDR3 here is CASSLGADRDGGGYTF. CDR3 coding DNA: TGTGCCAGCAGCTTAGGGGCGGACAGGGACGGTGGTGGCTACACCTTC.

The chain links TRBV5-1 to TRBJ2-3; D tentatively fits TRBD1 or TRBD2 (5 bases each). The ends were cut back, 6 bases at V and 6 bases at J, with 20 bases in the middle. This CDR3 is 15 amino acids long. Germline CDR1 SGHRS, CDR2 YFSETQ. The CDR3 is CASKDGIGAPDTQYF. The CDR3 region has the DNA TGCGCCAGCAAGGACGGGATCGGGGCACCCGATACGCAGTATTTT.

This chain uses TRBV7-9 with TRBJ2-7; D may be TRBD2 (5 bases). Deletions cut 2 bases from V and 4 bases from J, with 12 bases between. The CDR3 extends over 14 amino acids. CDR1 is SEHNR and CDR2 is FQNEAQ in the germline V gene (reference sequence). As DNA, the CDR3 is TGTGCCAGCAGCTTATCGCCGACTAAATACGAGCAGTACTTC. It translates to CASSLSPTKYEQYF.

This clone was detected once. V is TRBV7-6 and J is TRBJ1-1; D is unresolved. Germline V gene lookup returns CDR1 SGHVS and CDR2 FNYEAQ. The V end lost 5 bases, the J end lost 1 base, and 14 bases lay between the germline ends. The CDR3 loop spans 15 amino acids. The CDR3 DNA is TGTGCCAGCAGCCCTCTGGGAGGAGCGAACACTGAAGCTTTCTTT. It translates to CASSPLGGANTEAFF.

As for this clone: Distinct nucleotide sequences in the sample also encode this CDR3. The genes are TRBV18 and TRBJ1-2, with a tentative D call TRBD1 (5 bases). Germline V gives CDR1 KGHSH, CDR2 LQKENI. This CDR3 contains 16 residues. Trimming shortened V by 3 bases and J by 1 base, and 15 bases separated the two germline ends. This CDR3 reads CASSPGTVGGNYGYTF. The CDR3 DNA reads as TGTGCCAGCTCACCCGGGACCGTCGGAGGTAACTATGGCTACACCTTC.

The gene calls are TRBV5-1 and TRBJ2-3; 8 nucleotides align to TRBD2. Germline V lookup: CDR1 SGHRS, CDR2 YFSETQ. J lost 0 bases, V lost 5 bases, and 5 bases had no gene match. The CDR3 contains 15 residues. The CDR3 DNA reads as TGCGCCAGCAGGGAGAGCGGGAGTAGCACAGATACGCAGTATTTT. Its protein product is CASRESGSSTDTQYF.

The V call is TRBV28, the J call TRBJ2-2, with a tentative D call TRBD2 (6 bases). This CDR3 contains 15 residues. Trimming shortened V by 3 bases and J by 8 bases, and 16 bases separated the two germline ends. CDR1 is MDHEN and CDR2 is SYDVKM in the germline V gene. This CDR3 reads CASSFGGTGSGELFF. CDR3 in DNA: TGTGCCAGCAGTTTTGGCGGGACGGGGTCGGGGGAGCTGTTTTTT. The complete variable domain, with remaining parts taken from reference TRBV28 and TRBJ2-2, reads DVKVTQSSRYLVKRTGEKVFLECVQDMDHENMFWYRQDPGLGLRLIYFSYDVKMKEKGDIPEGYSVSREKKERFSLILESASTNQTSMYLCASSFGGTGSGELFFGEGSRLTVL.

This CDR3 reads CASRGLPETGELFF. Written as DNA, the CDR3 is TGTGCCAGTAGGGGACTCCCGGAAACCGGGGAGCTGTTTTTT. This chain connects TRBV19 to TRBJ2-2; TRBD2 might be the D (6 bases). Deletions cut 6 bases from V and 5 bases from J, with 13 bases between. This CDR3 is 14 amino acids long. Per the germline V gene, CDR1 is LNHDA and CDR2 is SQIVND (reference sequence).

The count of this clone is one. This chain uses TRBV2 with TRBJ1-1; D may be TRBD1 (5 bases). Germline CDR1 and CDR2: SNHLY and FYNNEI. The V gene lost 7 bases and the J gene lost 8 bases, with 17 bases spanning the gap. CDR3 size: 13 residues. This chain's CDR3 is CASTPQGRVEAFF. CDR3 coding DNA: TGTGCCAGCACCCCGCAGGGCAGGGTAGAAGCTTTCTTT. The whole variable domain, remainder taken from reference TRBV2 and TRBJ1-1, is EPEVTQTPSHQVTQMGQEVILRCVPISNHLYFYWYRQILGQKVEFLVSFYNNEISEKSEIFDDQFSVERPDGSNFTLKIRSTKLEDSAMYFCASTPQGRVEAFFGQGTRLTVV.

This clone is a singleton in its sample. In nucleotides, the CDR3 is TGTGCCAGTAGCGGACAGGGTGGTTTCGACGAGCAGTACTTC. It specifies CASSGQGGFDEQYF. The chain combines TRBV19 with TRBJ2-7; 8 bases agree with TRBD1. The V gene end was trimmed by 6 bases and the J gene end by 5 bases; junction bases not matched to a gene: 9. Germline V gives CDR1 LNHDA, CDR2 SQIVND (reference sequence). The CDR3 is 14 residues long.

The chain combines TRBV30 with TRBJ1-3, with 7 nucleotides matching TRBD1. This CDR3 is 15 amino acids long. V was pared by 5 bases and J by 0 bases, with 7 bases of the junction left unmatched. Germline V gives CDR1 GTSNPN, CDR2 SVGIG (reference sequence). The CDR3 DNA sequence: TGTGCCTGGGAGACAGGGAGGAGCTCTGGAAACACCATATATTTT. Amino acid sequence: CAWETGRSSGNTIYF.

Details on this clone: Just one base apart from a much larger clone, this may be a read error. The V and J genes are TRBV6-1 and TRBJ1-1; no definite D call. The germline CDR1 and CDR2 sequences are MNHNS and SASEGT. The CDR3 totals 11 residues. V lost 6 bases and J lost 1, with 3 bases in between. CDR3 loop: CASRQNTEAFF. The CDR3 DNA follows: TGTGCCAGCAGGCAGAACACTGAAGCTTTCTTT.

The chain couples TRBV7-9 to TRBJ2-1; 8 bases map to TRBD2. The CDR3 consists of 18 residues. Germline trimming cut 1 base from V and 1 base from J; bases unmatched to any gene: 9. Germline values: CDR1 SEHNR, CDR2 FQNEAQ (reference sequence). The CDR3 loop is CASSLGTSGRGSYNEQFF. The DNA for the CDR3 is TGTGCCAGCAGCTTAGGAACCAGCGGGAGAGGGTCCTACAATGAGCAGTTCTTC.

The chain joins TRBV5-1 to TRBJ2-2; 10 bases are shared with TRBD2. There are 16 residues in the CDR3. Germline V gene data show CDR1 as SGHRS and CDR2 as YFSETQ. V was clipped by 3 bases and J by 1 base; unmatched bases: 3. CDR3 in amino acids: CASSSTSGMNTGELFF. CDR3 nucleotide sequence: TGCGCCAGCAGCTCCACTAGCGGGATGAACACCGGGGAGCTGTTTTTT.

This chain links TRBV28 with TRBJ2-6; D is ambiguous. Trimming took 6 bases from V and 1 from J, leaving 4 bases between them. CDR1 and CDR2 from the germline V gene are MDHEN and SYDVKM. The CDR3 sequence is 13 residues long. The CDR3 DNA reads as TGTGCCAGCAGGAAATCTGGGGCCAACGTCCTGACTTTC. This encodes CASRKSGANVLTF.

The rearrangement links TRBV9 to TRBJ2-2; TRBD2 aligns across 7 bases. CDR1 is SGDLS, CDR2 YYNGEE, per germline. This CDR3 is built from 16 residues. The J segment lost 0 bases and the V segment lost 2 bases, leaving 4 bases of the junction unmatched. The CDR3 here is CASSVSAGPNTGELFF. DNA of the CDR3: TGTGCCAGCAGCGTTTCAGCGGGACCGAACACCGGGGAGCTGTTTTTT.

The chain couples TRBV19 to TRBJ2-7; 8 positions match TRBD1. Germline CDR1 reads LNHDA; CDR2 reads SQIVND (reference sequence). The CDR3 is 15 residues long. V gave up 0 bases and J gave up 1 base; unmatched junction bases: 2. This CDR3 is CASSIDRDRSYEQYF. In DNA, the CDR3 is TGTGCCAGTAGTATAGACAGGGACAGGTCCTACGAGCAGTACTTC.